Here is one T cell receptor beta chain with its context. The record originates from a study of blood T cell repertoires in COVID-19. Using immunoSEQ multiplex PCR, the repertoire was profiled, and TCRdb retains in-frame clones only, with some absent. The sample includes a few hundred thousand clones, 70% to 90% of them seen just once. The receptor's source is a woman aged 30 to 39 who had recovered from COVID-19. The specimen sequenced was PBMCs or T cells enriched from blood (not recorded which).

This chain's CDR3 is CASHQPGQAGNTIYF. CDR3 DNA: TGTGCCAGCCATCAACCGGGACAGGCGGGAAACACCATATATTTT. The rearrangement joins TRBV19 to TRBJ1-3; 8 bases are shared with TRBD1. Germline V CDR1 and CDR2: LNHDA, SQIVND (reference sequence). J lost 4 bases, V lost 9 bases, and 11 bases had no gene match. The CDR3 runs 15 residues.